Listed here are 22 T cell receptor beta chains from one sample, sequenced in a study of tumor-infiltrating lymphocytes in localized non-small cell lung cancer. The protocol was immunoSEQ multiplex PCR, while the TCRdb copy is restricted to in-frame clones and leaves out a portion. The sample includes just over 7,000 clones, about 79% seen only once; the top ten take roughly 7.1%. The source material was uninvolved lung tissue not adjacent to the tumor. These receptors originate from a human donor with non-small cell lung cancer.

In nucleotides, the CDR3 is TGTGCCAGCAGCCAAGGGACTAGCGGGGGCTCTGGGGCCAACGTCCTGACTTTC. This gives the protein CASSQGTSGGSGANVLTF. The chain employs TRBV4-2 and TRBJ2-6; 13 nucleotides agree with TRBD2. CDR3 length: 18 amino acids. Germline values: CDR1 LGHNA, CDR2 YNFKEQ. V was pared by 1 base and J by 0 bases, with 0 bases of the junction left unmatched.

This clone was seen only a few times. The chain joins TRBV10-3 to TRBJ1-6; D perhaps matches TRBD1 (5 bases). The V and J ends lost 5 bases and 5 bases respectively, with 10 bases between them. Germline V lookup: CDR1 ENHRY, CDR2 SYGVKD. The CDR3 runs 14 residues. CDR3 DNA sequence: TGTGCCATCAGTTTACAGGAAAATAATTCACCCCTCCACTTT. The encoded protein is CAISLQENNSPLHF.

CDR3 nucleotide sequence: TGTGCCAGCAGTGACTACGGGGGGGCCCTAGATACGCAGTATTTT. It specifies CASSDYGGALDTQYF. The chain carries TRBV6-4 and TRBJ2-3; TRBD2 agrees at 8 bases. Looked up from germline, CDR1 is MRHNA and CDR2 is SNTAGT. Unmatched junction bases numbered 5, after V lost 1 base and J lost 5 bases. The CDR3 length is 15 residues.

The chain is built from TRBV7-3 and TRBJ2-1; weak D call: TRBD1 (5 bases). Trimming pared 6 bases from V and 2 bases from J, leaving 14 bases between. Germline V gene sequence: CDR1 SGHTA, CDR2 FQGTGA. The CDR3 consists of 15 residues. As DNA, the CDR3 is TGTGCCAGCAGTCCAGGGCAGGTGGCCTACAATGAGCAGTTCTTC. It yields the protein CASSPGQVAYNEQFF.

The rearrangement links TRBV25-1 to TRBJ1-1; D is unresolved. In germline, CDR1 is MGHDK, CDR2 SYGVNS. Deletions cut 0 bases from V and 4 bases from J, with 6 bases between. This CDR3 comprises 13 residues. Here the CDR3 DNA reads TGTGCCAGCAGTGAATATCGGGCCACTGAAGCTTTCTTT. This gives the protein CASSEYRATEAFF.

The rearrangement joins TRBV4-3 to TRBJ2-7; a weak D match, TRBD1 (5 bases). This CDR3 has 14 amino acids. Germline CDR1 is LGHNA and CDR2 is YSLEER. V lost 2 bases, J lost 2 bases, and 10 bases lay in between. In nucleotides, the CDR3 is TGCGCCAGCAGCCAAAACACAGGTCCCTACGAGCAGTACTTC. This codes for CASSQNTGPYEQYF.

The CDR3 nucleotides read TGTGCCACCAGCAGAGATCCCCCCACTAGCGGGGGAATCACCGGGGAGCTGTTTTTT. As protein: CATSRDPPTSGGITGELFF. The rearrangement joins TRBV15 to TRBJ2-2; 11 positions match TRBD2. The V segment lost 0 bases and the J segment 4 bases; nucleotides outside the gene matches: 10. Looked up from germline, CDR1 is LNHNV and CDR2 is YYDKDF (reference sequence). The CDR3 runs to 19 residues.

The V call is TRBV7-9, the J call TRBJ2-1, with D unresolved. With 1 base removed from V and 10 bases from J, the gap between germline ends came to 8 bases. Germline V lookup: CDR1 SEHNR, CDR2 FQNEAQ (reference sequence). The length of the CDR3 is 12 residues. The CDR3, as DNA: TGTGCCAGCAGCTTAGAGACCTCGGAGCAGTTCTTC. It is translated as CASSLETSEQFF. Based on the CDR3 plus reference TRBV7-9 and TRBJ2-1, the full variable domain is DTGVSQNPRHKITKRGQNVTFRCDPISEHNRLYWYRQTLGQGPEFLTYFQNEAQLEKSRLLSDRFSAERPKGSFSTLEIQRTEQGDSAMYLCASSLETSEQFFGPGTRLTVL.

The chain has TRBV5-6 and TRBJ2-7; 7 bases are shared with TRBD1. V dropped 3 bases and J dropped 7; count of bases not matched to a gene: 10. CDR1 is SGHDT and CDR2 is YYEEEE in the germline V gene. This CDR3 contains 14 residues. The CDR3: CASSSVDRAGEQYF. For the CDR3, the DNA is TGTGCCAGCAGCTCCGTCGACAGGGCTGGAGAGCAGTACTTC.

The chain recombines TRBV7-2 with TRBJ1-1; D unclear. Germline V gene lookup returns CDR1 SGHTA and CDR2 FQGNSA. V lost 5 bases to trimming and J lost 0 bases, with 7 bases between them. The CDR3 runs 13 residues. The CDR3 sequence is CASSGGLNTEAFF. In DNA, the CDR3 is TGTGCCAGCAGCGGCGGTCTGAACACTGAAGCTTTCTTT.

The rearrangement joins TRBV9 to TRBJ2-3, with 8 bases identical to TRBD2. CDR3 length: 16 amino acids. The trim removed 3 bases at V and 1 base at J, leaving 7 bases unmatched. Germline V gives CDR1 SGDLS, CDR2 YYNGEE. The DNA for the CDR3 is TGTGCCAGCAGCGCGCGGGGGGACCTAGGCACAGATACGCAGTATTTT. It specifies CASSARGDLGTDTQYF.

This clone was found a few times. V gene TRBV9 combines with J gene TRBJ1-2; D perhaps matches TRBD1 (6 bases). V lost 0 bases, J lost 4 bases, and 13 bases lay in between. The CDR3 totals 15 residues. CDR1 and CDR2 from the germline V gene are SGDLS and YYNGEE. As DNA, the CDR3 is TGTGCCAGCAGCGTAGCGGAGGGGGGCCCCTATGGCTACACCTTC. Amino acid sequence: CASSVAEGGPYGYTF.

The V call is TRBV5-4, the J call TRBJ1-6; D gene unclear. V lost 5 bases and J 7 bases, leaving 16 bases between the germline ends. This CDR3 contains 15 residues. From germline, CDR1 is SGHNT and CDR2 YYREEE (reference sequence). CDR3 in amino acids: CASSGPGVSNSPLHF. The CDR3 nucleotides are TGTGCCAGCAGTGGACCGGGCGTGAGCAATTCACCCCTCCACTTT. The variable domain in full, with the rest retrieved from reference TRBV5-4 and TRBJ1-6, is ETGVTQSPTHLIKTRGQQVTLRCSSQSGHNTVSWYQQALGQGPQFIFQYYREEENGRGNFPPRFSGLQFPNYSSELNVNALELDDSALYLCASSGPGVSNSPLHFGNGTRLTVT.

DNA for the CDR3: TGTGCCAGCTTCTCGGGACACCCCTACGAGCAGTACTTC. This translates into CASFSGHPYEQYF. This sequence joins TRBV6-5 and TRBJ2-7; a weak D match, TRBD1 (6 bases). The germline V gene has CDR1 MNHEY and CDR2 SVGAGI. The CDR3 runs to 13 residues. V lost 8 bases and J 2 bases, leaving 13 bases between the germline ends.

This clone was found once. The gene calls are TRBV9 and TRBJ1-2, with D hard to call. From germline, CDR1 is SGDLS and CDR2 YYNGEE. V was trimmed by 5 bases and J by 1 base, leaving 15 bases between them. The CDR3 consists of 15 residues. CDR3 sequence reads: CASSQDGTFNYGYTF. The CDR3 region has the DNA TGTGCCAGCAGTCAAGACGGTACCTTTAACTATGGCTACACCTTC.

This clone is medium-sized by share. This chain joins TRBV10-2 and TRBJ1-4, with D perhaps matching TRBD1 (6 bases). In germline, CDR1 is WSHSY, CDR2 SAAADI. V shed 4 bases and J shed 7 bases, with 16 bases lying between them. The CDR3 is 15 residues long. CDR3 protein: CASSGRGAGSEKLFF. The CDR3 coding sequence is TGCGCCAGCAGTGGTCGGGGGGCTGGGAGTGAAAAACTGTTTTTT.

This chain joins TRBV9 and TRBJ1-2; D uncertain. Germline V gene data show CDR1 as SGDLS and CDR2 as YYNGEE. V dropped 0 bases and J dropped 8 bases, with 11 bases sitting between them. The CDR3 runs 13 residues. The CDR3 spells CASSVDGAGGYTF. CDR3 nucleotides: TGTGCCAGCAGCGTAGATGGCGCTGGCGGCTACACCTTC. Full variable domain (missing parts from reference TRBV9 and TRBJ1-2): DSGVTQTPKHLITATGQRVTLRCSPRSGDLSVYWYQQSLDQGLQFLIQYYNGEERAKGNILERFSAQQFPDLHSELNLSSLELGDSALYFCASSVDGAGGYTFGSGTRLTVV.

CDR3: CASSLRQGEKLFF. In DNA, the CDR3 is TGTGCCAGCAGCTTGAGGCAGGGTGAAAAACTGTTTTTT. The chain joins TRBV5-5 to TRBJ1-4; tentative D call: TRBD1 (5 bases). The CDR3 extends over 13 amino acids. Germline loops: CDR1 SGHKS, CDR2 YYEKEE (reference sequence). Trimming cost V 1 base and J 7 bases, with 8 bases left between them.

The rearrangement joins TRBV12-5 to TRBJ1-4, with D possibly being TRBD1 (6 bases). Germline loops: CDR1 LGHNT, CDR2 FRNRAP. This CDR3 contains 14 residues. V lost 1 base to trimming and J lost 3 bases, with 6 bases between them. CDR3 amino acids: CASGLGQANEKLFF. The CDR3, as DNA: TGTGCTAGTGGTTTGGGACAGGCTAATGAAAAACTGTTTTTT.

This chain connects TRBV4-3 to TRBJ2-7; D uncertain. V dropped 0 bases and J dropped 6 bases, with 15 bases sitting between them. The CDR3 loop spans 15 amino acids. CDR1 is LGHNA and CDR2 is YSLEER in the germline V gene. CDR3 nucleotides: TGCGCCAGCAGCCAAGAGGCGGTGAGCCTTCGCGAGCAGTACTTC. Its protein product is CASSQEAVSLREQYF.

The rearrangement joins TRBV5-5 to TRBJ1-1; D is unresolved. The CDR3 is 14 residues long. V shed 6 bases and J shed 1 base, with 13 bases lying between them. Per germline, CDR1 SGHKS and CDR2 YYEKEE (reference sequence). CDR3 coding DNA: TGTGCCAGCAACCAGATCCCACAGAACACTGAAGCTTTCTTT. Translated, it gives CASNQIPQNTEAFF.

The chain has TRBV11-2 and TRBJ1-4; 9 bases are shared with TRBD1. The germline gives CDR1 SGHAT, CDR2 FQNNGV. This CDR3 has 14 amino acids. V was pared by 5 bases and J by 8 bases, with 6 bases of the junction left unmatched. The CDR3 DNA reads TGTGCCAGCAGCCCCACGGACAGGGGAGAAAAACTGTTTTTT. Its protein product is CASSPTDRGEKLFF.